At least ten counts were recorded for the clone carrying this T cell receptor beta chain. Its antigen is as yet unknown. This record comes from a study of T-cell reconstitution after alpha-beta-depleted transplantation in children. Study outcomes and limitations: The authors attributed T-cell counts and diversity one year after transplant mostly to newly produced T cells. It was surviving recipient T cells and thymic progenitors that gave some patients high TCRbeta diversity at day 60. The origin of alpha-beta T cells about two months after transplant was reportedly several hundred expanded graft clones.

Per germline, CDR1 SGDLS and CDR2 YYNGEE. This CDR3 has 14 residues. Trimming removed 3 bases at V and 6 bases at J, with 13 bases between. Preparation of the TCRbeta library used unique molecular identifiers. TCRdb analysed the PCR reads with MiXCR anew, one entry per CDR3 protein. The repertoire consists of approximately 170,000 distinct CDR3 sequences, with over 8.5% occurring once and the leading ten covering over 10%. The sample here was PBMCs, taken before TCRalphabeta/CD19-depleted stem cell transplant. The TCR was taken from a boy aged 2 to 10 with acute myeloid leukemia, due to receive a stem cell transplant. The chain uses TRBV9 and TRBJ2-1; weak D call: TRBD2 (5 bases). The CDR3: CASSGRRVPNEQFF. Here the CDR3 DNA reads TGTGCCAGCAGCGGGCGGCGGGTCCCCAATGAGCAGTTCTTC.